This T cell receptor beta chain was found in a study of cytomegalovirus exposure and HLA in healthy donors. Germline CDR1 SQVTM, CDR2 ANQGSEA. V shed 7 bases and J shed 4 bases, with 14 bases lying between them. This CDR3 has 13 residues. The PCR contained 60 Vbeta and 13 Jbeta primers. This table comes from immunoSEQ multiplex PCR, and its TCRdb copy is limited to in-frame clones, with some not included. Recorded for this sample: more than 50,000 clones. The V and J genes are TRBV29-1 and TRBJ2-1; tentatively, D is TRBD2 (7 bases). This TCR came from a man younger than 30 in good health and CMV-seropositive. The specimen sequenced was PBMCs. The CDR3 nucleotides are TGCAGCGCCCGGGGAGGGGGGTACAATGAGCAGTTCTTC. This gives the protein CSARGGGYNEQFF.